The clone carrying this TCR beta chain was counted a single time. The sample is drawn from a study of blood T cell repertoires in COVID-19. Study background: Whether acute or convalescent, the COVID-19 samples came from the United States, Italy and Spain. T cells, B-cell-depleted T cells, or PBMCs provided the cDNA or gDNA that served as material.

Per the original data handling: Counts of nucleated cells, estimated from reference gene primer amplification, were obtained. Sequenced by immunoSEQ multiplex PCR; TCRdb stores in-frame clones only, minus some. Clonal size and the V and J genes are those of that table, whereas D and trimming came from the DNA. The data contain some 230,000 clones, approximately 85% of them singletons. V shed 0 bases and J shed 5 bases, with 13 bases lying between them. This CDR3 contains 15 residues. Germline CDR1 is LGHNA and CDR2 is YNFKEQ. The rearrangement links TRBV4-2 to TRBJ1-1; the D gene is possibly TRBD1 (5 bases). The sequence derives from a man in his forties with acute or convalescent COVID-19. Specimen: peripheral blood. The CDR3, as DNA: TGTGCCAGCAGCCAAGAATTAGGGGCTCGGACTGAAGCTTTCTTT. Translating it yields CASSQELGARTEAFF.